One sample yielded the 10 T cell receptor beta chains listed below, sequenced in a study of control samples from healthy donors and cancer patients. The assay was immunoSEQ multiplex PCR, and TCRdb's table has in-frame clones only and misses some. The table includes about 96,000 clones, 93% detected once. The material sequenced was blood. The receptors shown here come from a man aged 18 to 30 in good health.

The V call is TRBV6-5, the J call TRBJ1-5; TRBD1 matches 8 bases. Germline V gives CDR1 MNHEY, CDR2 SVGAGI. This CDR3 spans 15 amino acids. After removal of 7 bases from V and 4 bases from J, the junction contained 9 bases not matched to a gene. The CDR3, as DNA: TGTGCCAGCACCCCCGACAGGGGTGGGAATCAGCCCCAGCATTTT. Protein: CASTPDRGGNQPQHF.

This clone occurred once. The rearrangement links TRBV6-5 to TRBJ1-2, with a possible D match to TRBD1 (5 bases). Germline values: CDR1 MNHEY, CDR2 SVGAGI. Trimming removed 0 bases from V and 4 bases from J, with 12 bases in between. There are 15 residues in the CDR3. The CDR3 here is CASSYSRAGTYGYTF. In nucleotides, the CDR3 is TGTGCCAGCAGTTACTCTCGCGCAGGGACCTATGGCTACACCTTC.

The chain combines TRBV5-1 with TRBJ2-5, with D perhaps TRBD2 (7 bases). CDR3 length equals 14 residues. V lost 3 bases to trimming and J lost 5 bases, with 14 bases between them. Germline V gene lookup returns CDR1 SGHRS and CDR2 YFSETQ. CDR3 bases: TGCGCCAGCAGCTCGGCAGGGGAGGGTGAGACCCAGTACTTC. Residues: CASSSAGEGETQYF.

This chain joins TRBV7-9 and TRBJ1-2; D not certain. There are 15 residues in the CDR3. Deletions cut 4 bases from V and 8 bases from J, with 20 bases between. Germline V gene data show CDR1 as SEHNR and CDR2 as FQNEAQ (reference sequence). The CDR3: CASSSPNLLDRGYTF. The CDR3 DNA is TGTGCCAGCAGCTCGCCCAACCTTCTTGATCGGGGCTACACCTTC.

The chain joins TRBV30 to TRBJ2-3; TRBD2 aligns across 7 bases. Germline V gives CDR1 GTSNPN, CDR2 SVGIG (reference sequence). The CDR3 covers 18 residues. Trimming removed 0 bases from V and 2 bases from J; junction bases left unmatched: 14. The CDR3 region has the DNA TGTGCCTGGAGTGTACCGAGGTGGGACTACCCCCTCACAGATACGCAGTATTTT. It translates to CAWSVPRWDYPLTDTQYF.

The chain has TRBV5-1 and TRBJ2-7; 7 bases agree with TRBD1. Trimming cost V 0 bases and J 6 bases; bases outside gene matches: 3. Germline assignment: CDR1 SGHRS and CDR2 YFSETQ. The CDR3 consists of 13 residues. This CDR3 reads CASSLGQGREQYF. The CDR3 coding sequence is TGCGCCAGCAGCTTGGGACAGGGCCGCGAGCAGTACTTC. Filled out from reference TRBV5-1 and TRBJ2-7, the complete variable domain reads KAGVTQTPRYLIKTRGQQVTLSCSPISGHRSVSWYQQTPGQGLQFLFEYFSETQRNKGNFPGRFSGRQFSNSRSEMNVSTLELGDSALYLCASSLGQGREQYFGPGTRLTVT.

The chain recombines TRBV19 with TRBJ1-1; weak D call: TRBD1 (5 bases). The germline V and J ends were trimmed by 10 bases and 0 bases, with 27 bases remaining between them. The CDR3 extends over 18 amino acids. The V gene's germline CDR1 is LNHDA and CDR2 SQIVND (reference sequence). The CDR3 DNA follows: TGTGCCACAAGACCAGATAGGGACTCTTATGAGATGAACACTGAAGCTTTCTTT. It codes for CATRPDRDSYEMNTEAFF.

The V call is TRBV4-3, the J call TRBJ1-4; D is unclear. V shed 0 bases and J shed 0 bases, with 11 bases lying between them. Germline CDR1 is LGHNA and CDR2 is YSLEER. The CDR3 spans 17 residues. CDR3 coding DNA: TGCGCCAGCAGCCAAGATAGGGTAGAGCCAACTAATGAAAAACTGTTTTTT. As protein: CASSQDRVEPTNEKLFF.

The chain uses TRBV19 and TRBJ1-6; D is unclear. The germline V gene has CDR1 LNHDA and CDR2 SQIVND (reference sequence). This CDR3 contains 14 residues. V was pared by 2 bases and J by 10 bases, with 12 bases between. CDR3 DNA sequence: TGTGCCAGTAGTATATTCCGTGGGAAATCACCCCTCCACTTT. Translation: CASSIFRGKSPLHF.

This clone has only one observation. The chain has TRBV4-3 and TRBJ2-7; 7 nucleotides agree with TRBD2. CDR1 is LGHNA, CDR2 YSLEER, per germline. With V trimmed by 0 bases and J by 2 bases, 1 base remained unmatched. The CDR3 has 14 residues. For the CDR3, the DNA is TGCGCCAGCAGCCAAGATGGGGGGGCCTACGAGCAGTACTTC. This sequence encodes CASSQDGGAYEQYF.